This TCR beta chain originates from a study of cytomegalovirus exposure and HLA in healthy donors. Findings and limits, study-wide: Differences between HLA loci emerged in a later analysis of TCR association rates, with DRB1 most and HLA-C fewest. The study assumed roughly uniform donor sequencing depth for presence/absence analyses. The study listed about 150 cytomegalovirus-associated TCR beta chains.

Only one count was recorded for this clone. Antigen unknown. Germline V CDR1 and CDR2: SGHDT, YYEEEE. The V gene lost 2 bases and the J gene lost 8 bases, with 19 bases spanning the gap. The CDR3 covers 15 residues. Primers for the PCR totalled 60 Vbeta and 13 Jbeta. Profiling relied on immunoSEQ multiplex PCR, and the TCRdb table lists in-frame clones only, not all of them. The sample records about 140,000 clones, 72% being singletons. This clonotype was obtained from a man between 45 and 60 years old in good health and CMV-seropositive. The chain uses TRBV5-6 and TRBJ1-2; TRBD1 is a possible D gene (5 bases). The sequenced sample consisted of PBMCs. Written as DNA, the CDR3 is TGTGCCAGCAGCTTTCTGAATGCAGCCGGGGGAGGCTACACCTTC. Amino acid sequence: CASSFLNAAGGGYTF.